This TCR beta chain was recovered during a study of cytotoxic CD8 clonotypes in ibrutinib-treated CLL. Study summary: Samples showed on average roughly 260,000 productive templates and 80,000 to 100,000 productive rearrangements.

In its sample, this clone was seen a few times. Its antigen is still unknown. The study, taken as a whole, reports: Patients had baseline clonality above age-matched healthy donors, and this clonality moved with circulating CD8+ T-cell counts.

Libraries were prepared by immunoSEQ multiplex PCR; TCRdb keeps only in-frame clonotypes and omits some of them. This sample has about 270,000 clones, with roughly 76% found just once. The origin of this receptor is a human donor with chronic lymphocytic leukemia. This specimen was PBMCs, taken at disease progression, from a patient treated with ibrutinib.

The CDR3 DNA is TGTGCCAGCAGTGAAGTGCGGCTAGCGAGCTACGAGCAGTACTTC. Residues: CASSEVRLASYEQYF. This sequence joins TRBV2 and TRBJ2-7; possibly TRBD2 for D (6 bases). The germline V gene has CDR1 SNHLY and CDR2 FYNNEI. V lost 1 base, J lost 3 bases, and 13 bases lay in between. The CDR3 sequence is 15 residues long.